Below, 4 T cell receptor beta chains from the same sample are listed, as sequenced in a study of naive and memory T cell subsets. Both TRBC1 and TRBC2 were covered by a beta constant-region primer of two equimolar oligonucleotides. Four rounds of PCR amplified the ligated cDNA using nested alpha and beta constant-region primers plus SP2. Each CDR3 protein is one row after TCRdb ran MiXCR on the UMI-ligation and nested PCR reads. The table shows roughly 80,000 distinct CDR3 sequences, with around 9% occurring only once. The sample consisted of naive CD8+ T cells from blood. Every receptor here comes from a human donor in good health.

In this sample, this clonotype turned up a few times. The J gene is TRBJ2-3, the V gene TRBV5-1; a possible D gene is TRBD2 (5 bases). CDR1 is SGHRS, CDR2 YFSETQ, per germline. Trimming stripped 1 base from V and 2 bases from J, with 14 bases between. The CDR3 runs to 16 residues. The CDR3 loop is CASSLTGRILTDTQYF. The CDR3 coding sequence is TGCGCCAGCAGCTTGACGGGAAGGATTCTCACAGATACGCAGTATTTT.

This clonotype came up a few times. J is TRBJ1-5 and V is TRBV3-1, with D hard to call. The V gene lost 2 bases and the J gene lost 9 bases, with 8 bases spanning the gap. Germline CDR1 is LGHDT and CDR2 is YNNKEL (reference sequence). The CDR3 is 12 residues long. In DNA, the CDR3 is TGTGCCAGCAGCCAATGGCCGGGGCCCCAGCATTTT. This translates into CASSQWPGPQHF.

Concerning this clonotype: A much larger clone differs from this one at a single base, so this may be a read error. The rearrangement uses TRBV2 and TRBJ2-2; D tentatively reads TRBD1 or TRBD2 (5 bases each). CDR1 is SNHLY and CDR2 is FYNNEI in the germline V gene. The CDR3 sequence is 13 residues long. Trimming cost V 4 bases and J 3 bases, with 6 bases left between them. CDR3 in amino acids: CASSGGDTGELFF. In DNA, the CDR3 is TGTGCCAGCAGTGGAGGGGACACCGGGGAGCTGTTTTTT.

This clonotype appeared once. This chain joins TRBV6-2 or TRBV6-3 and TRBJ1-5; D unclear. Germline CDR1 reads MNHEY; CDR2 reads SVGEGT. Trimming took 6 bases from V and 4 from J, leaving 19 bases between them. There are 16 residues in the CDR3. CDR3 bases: TGTGCCAGCAGCTACCATTGGGCCCTAAGGAATCAGCCCCAGCATTTT. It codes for CASSYHWALRNQPQHF.